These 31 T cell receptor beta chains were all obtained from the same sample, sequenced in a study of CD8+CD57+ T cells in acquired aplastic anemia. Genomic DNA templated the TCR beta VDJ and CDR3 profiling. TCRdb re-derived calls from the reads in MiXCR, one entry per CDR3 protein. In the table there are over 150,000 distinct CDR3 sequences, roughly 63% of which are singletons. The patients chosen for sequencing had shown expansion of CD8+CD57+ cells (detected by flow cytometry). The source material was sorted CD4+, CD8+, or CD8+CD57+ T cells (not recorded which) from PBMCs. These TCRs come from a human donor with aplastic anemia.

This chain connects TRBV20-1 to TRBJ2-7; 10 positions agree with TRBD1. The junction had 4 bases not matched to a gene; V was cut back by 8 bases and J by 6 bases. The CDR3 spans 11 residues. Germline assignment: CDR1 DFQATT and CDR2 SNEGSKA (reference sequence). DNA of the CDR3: TGCAGTCAGGACAGGGGGGGCGAGCAGTACTTC. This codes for CSQDRGGEQYF.

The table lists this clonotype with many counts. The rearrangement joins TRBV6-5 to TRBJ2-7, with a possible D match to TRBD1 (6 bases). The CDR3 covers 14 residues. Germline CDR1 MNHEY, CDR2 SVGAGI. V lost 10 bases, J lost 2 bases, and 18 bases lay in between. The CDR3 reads CATQTGFAAYEQYF. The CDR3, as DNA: TGTGCCACCCAAACAGGGTTCGCGGCCTACGAGCAGTACTTC.

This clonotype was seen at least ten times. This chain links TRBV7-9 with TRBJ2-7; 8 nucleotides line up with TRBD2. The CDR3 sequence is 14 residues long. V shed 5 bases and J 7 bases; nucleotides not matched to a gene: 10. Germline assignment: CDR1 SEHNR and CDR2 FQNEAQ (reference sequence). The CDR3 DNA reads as TGTGCCAGCAGCACCGGGACTAGGTTCGTGGAGCAGTACTTC. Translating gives CASSTGTRFVEQYF.

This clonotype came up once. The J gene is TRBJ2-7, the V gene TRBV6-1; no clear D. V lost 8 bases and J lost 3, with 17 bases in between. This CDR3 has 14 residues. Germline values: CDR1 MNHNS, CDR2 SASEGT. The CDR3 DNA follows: TGTGCCAGCTCCCCCGGTGACTTTTACTACGAGCAGTACTTC. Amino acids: CASSPGDFYYEQYF.

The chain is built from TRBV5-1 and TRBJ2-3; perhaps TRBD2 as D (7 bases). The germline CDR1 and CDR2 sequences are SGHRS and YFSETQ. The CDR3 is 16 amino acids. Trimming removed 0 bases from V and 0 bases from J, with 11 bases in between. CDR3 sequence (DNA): TGCGCCAGCAGCTTGGAACGGGGGGCTAGCACAGATACGCAGTATTTT. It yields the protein CASSLERGASTDTQYF. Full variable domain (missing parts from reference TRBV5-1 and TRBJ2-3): KAGVTQTPRYLIKTRGQQVTLSCSPISGHRSVSWYQQTPGQGLQFLFEYFSETQRNKGNFPGRFSGRQFSNSRSEMNVSTLELGDSALYLCASSLERGASTDTQYFGPGTRLTVL.

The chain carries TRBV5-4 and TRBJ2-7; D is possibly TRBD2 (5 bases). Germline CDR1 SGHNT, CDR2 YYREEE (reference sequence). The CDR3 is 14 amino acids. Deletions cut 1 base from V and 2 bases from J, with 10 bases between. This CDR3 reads CASSLSGKPYEQYF. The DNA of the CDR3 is TGTGCCAGCAGCTTGTCCGGGAAACCCTACGAGCAGTACTTC.

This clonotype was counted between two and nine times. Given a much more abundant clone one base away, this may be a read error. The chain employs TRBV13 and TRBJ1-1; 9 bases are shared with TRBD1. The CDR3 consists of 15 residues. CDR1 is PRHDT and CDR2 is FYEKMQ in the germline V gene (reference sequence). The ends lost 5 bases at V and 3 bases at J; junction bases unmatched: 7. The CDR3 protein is CASSPWGQGHTEAFF. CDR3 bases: TGTGCCAGCAGCCCGTGGGGACAGGGTCACACTGAAGCTTTCTTT. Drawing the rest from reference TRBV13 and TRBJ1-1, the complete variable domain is AAGVIQSPRHLIKEKRETATLKCYPIPRHDTVYWYQQGPGQDPQFLISFYEKMQSDKGSIPDRFSAQQFSDYHSELNMSSLELGDSALYFCASSPWGQGHTEAFFGQGTRLTVV.

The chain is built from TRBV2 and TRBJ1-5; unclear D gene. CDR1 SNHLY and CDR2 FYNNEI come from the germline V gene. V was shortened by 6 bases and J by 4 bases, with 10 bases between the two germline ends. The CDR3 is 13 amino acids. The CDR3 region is CASRRTPNQPQHF. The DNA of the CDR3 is TGTGCCAGCAGGCGGACTCCTAATCAGCCCCAGCATTTT.

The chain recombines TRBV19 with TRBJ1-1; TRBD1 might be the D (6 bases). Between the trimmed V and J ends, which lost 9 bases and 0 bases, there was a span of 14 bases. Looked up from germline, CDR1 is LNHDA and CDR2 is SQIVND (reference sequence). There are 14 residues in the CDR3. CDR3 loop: CASVDAGVNTEAFF. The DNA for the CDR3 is TGTGCCAGCGTGGACGCAGGGGTGAACACTGAAGCTTTCTTT.

CDR3 nucleotides: TGTGCCACCAGTGACCCGACGGAGACCGAATATACGCAGTATTTT. It codes for CATSDPTETEYTQYF. V usage is TRBV24-1 and J usage is TRBJ2-3; D remains ambiguous. Germline CDR1 is KGHDR and CDR2 is SFDVKD. The CDR3 is 15 amino acids. Trimming removed 4 bases at V and 7 bases at J, with 17 bases between.

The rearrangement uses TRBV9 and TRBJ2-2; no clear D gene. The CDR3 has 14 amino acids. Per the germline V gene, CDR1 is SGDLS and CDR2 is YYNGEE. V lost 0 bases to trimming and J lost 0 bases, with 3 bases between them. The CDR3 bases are TGTGCCAGCAGCGTAGTCCCGAACACCGGGGAGCTGTTTTTT. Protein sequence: CASSVVPNTGELFF.

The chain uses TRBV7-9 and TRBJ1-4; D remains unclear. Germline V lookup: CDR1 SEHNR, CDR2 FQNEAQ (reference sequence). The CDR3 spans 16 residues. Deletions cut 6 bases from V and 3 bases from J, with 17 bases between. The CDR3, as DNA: TGTGCCAGCAGTCCCTACGTTGGAGCCGCTAATGAAAAACTGTTTTTT. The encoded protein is CASSPYVGAANEKLFF.

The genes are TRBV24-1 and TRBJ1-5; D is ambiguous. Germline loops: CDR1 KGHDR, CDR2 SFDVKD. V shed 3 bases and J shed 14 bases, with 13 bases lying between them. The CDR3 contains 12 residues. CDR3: CATSDPLTYEHF. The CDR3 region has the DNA TGTGCCACCAGTGATCCGTTAACCTACGAGCATTTT.

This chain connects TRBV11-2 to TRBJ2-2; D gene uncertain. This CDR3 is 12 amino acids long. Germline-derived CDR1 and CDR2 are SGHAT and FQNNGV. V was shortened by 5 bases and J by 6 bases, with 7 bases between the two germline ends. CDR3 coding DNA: TGTGCCAGCAGCCTCCCGGCCGGGGAGCTGTTTTTT. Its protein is CASSLPAGELFF.

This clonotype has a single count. For the CDR3, the DNA is TGTGCCAGCAGCCGTCCAGGCTGGACAGATACGCAGTATTTT. Its translation: CASSRPGWTDTQYF. J is TRBJ2-3 and V is TRBV7-9, with no clear D. The CDR3 consists of 14 residues. The germline V and J ends were trimmed by 5 bases and 3 bases, with 12 bases remaining between them. The germline gives CDR1 SEHNR, CDR2 FQNEAQ (reference sequence).

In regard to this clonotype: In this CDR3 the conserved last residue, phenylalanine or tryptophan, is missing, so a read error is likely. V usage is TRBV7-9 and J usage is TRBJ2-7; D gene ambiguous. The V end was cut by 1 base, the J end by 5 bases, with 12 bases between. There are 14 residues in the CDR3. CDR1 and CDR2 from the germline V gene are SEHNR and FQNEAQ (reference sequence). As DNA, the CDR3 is TGTGCCAGCAGCTTAGTAAGTCGTCCGGACGAGCAGTACTCC. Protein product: CASSLVSRPDEQYS.

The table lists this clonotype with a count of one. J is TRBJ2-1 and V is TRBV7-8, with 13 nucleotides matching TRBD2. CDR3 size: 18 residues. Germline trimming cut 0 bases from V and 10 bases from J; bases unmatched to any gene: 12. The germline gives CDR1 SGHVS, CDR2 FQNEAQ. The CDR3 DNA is TGTGCCAGCAGCTTAGCCGATCCCCGGACTAGCGGGAGTGAGGAGCAGTTCTTC. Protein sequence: CASSLADPRTSGSEEQFF.

The CDR3 coding sequence is TGTGCCAGCAGTTTAACAGGGGGAGCGAACGAGCAGTACTTC. It yields the protein CASSLTGGANEQYF. This chain links TRBV12-3 or TRBV12-4 with TRBJ2-7; 8 bases are shared with TRBD1. V dropped 2 bases and J dropped 5; count of bases not matched to a gene: 5. The CDR3 length is 14 residues.

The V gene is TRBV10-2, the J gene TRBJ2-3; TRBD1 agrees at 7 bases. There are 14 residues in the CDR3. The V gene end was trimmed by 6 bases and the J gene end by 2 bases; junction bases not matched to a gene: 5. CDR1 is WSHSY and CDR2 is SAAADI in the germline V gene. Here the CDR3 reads CASSRTGATDTQYF. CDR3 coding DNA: TGCGCCAGCAGCCGGACAGGAGCCACAGATACGCAGTATTTT.

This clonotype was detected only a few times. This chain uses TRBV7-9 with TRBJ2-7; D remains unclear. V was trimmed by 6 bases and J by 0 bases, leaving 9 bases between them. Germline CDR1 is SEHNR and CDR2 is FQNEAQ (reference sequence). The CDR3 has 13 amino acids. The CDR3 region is CASRPEDSYEQYF. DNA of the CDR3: TGTGCCAGCAGACCAGAGGACTCCTACGAGCAGTACTTC.

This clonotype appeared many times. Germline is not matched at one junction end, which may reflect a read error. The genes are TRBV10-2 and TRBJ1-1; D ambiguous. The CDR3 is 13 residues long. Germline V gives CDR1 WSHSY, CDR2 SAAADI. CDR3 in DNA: TGCGCCAGCAGTGCAGACGGGGTTAAAGAAGGTTTCTTT. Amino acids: CASSADGVKEGFF.

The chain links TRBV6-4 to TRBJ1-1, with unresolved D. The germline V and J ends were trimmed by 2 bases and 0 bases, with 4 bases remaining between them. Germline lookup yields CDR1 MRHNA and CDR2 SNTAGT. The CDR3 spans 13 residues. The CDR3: CASSDELNTEAFF. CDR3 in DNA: TGTGCCAGCAGTGACGAGCTGAACACTGAAGCTTTCTTT.

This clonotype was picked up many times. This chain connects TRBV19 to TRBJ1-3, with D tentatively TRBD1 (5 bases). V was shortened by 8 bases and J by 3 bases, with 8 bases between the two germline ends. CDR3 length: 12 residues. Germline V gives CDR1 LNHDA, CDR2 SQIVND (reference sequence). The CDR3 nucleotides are TGTGCCAGTTCTCAGGGTGGAAACACCATATATTTT. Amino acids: CASSQGGNTIYF.

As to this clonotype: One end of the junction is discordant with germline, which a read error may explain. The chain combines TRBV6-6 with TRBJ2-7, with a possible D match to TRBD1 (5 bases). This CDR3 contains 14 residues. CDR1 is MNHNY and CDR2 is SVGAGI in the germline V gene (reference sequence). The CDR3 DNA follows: TGCGCCAGCAGTTACCCCGGACAAGCCTACGAGCAGTACTTC. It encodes CASSYPGQAYEQYF.

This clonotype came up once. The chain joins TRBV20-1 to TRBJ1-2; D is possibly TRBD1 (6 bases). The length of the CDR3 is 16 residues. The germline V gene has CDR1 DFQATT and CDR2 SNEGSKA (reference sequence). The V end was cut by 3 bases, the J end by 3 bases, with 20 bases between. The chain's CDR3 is CSARGAGPTRDYGYTF. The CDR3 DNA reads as TGCAGTGCTAGGGGGGCAGGGCCCACCCGTGACTATGGCTACACCTTC.

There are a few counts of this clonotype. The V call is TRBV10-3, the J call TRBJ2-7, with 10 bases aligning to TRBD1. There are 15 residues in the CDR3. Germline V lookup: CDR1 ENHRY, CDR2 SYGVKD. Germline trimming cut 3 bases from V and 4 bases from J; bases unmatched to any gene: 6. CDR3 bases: TGTGCCATCAGTGAAGGGGACAGGGGCGGGTACGAGCAGTACTTC. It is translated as CAISEGDRGGYEQYF.

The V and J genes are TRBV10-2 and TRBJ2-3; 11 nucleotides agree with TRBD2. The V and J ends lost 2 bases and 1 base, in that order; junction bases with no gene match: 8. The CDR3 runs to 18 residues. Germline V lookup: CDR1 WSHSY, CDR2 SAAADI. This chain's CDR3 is CASSEMAASGGRTDTQYF. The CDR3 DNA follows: TGCGCCAGCAGTGAGATGGCGGCTAGCGGGGGGCGCACAGATACGCAGTATTTT.

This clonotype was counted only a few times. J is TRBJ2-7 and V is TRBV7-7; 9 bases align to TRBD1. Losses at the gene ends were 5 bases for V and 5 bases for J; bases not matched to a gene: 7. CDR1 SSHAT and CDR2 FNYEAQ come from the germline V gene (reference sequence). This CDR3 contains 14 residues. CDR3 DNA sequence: TGTGCCAGCAGCGTGGGACAGGGCTACCACGAGCAGTACTTC. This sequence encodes CASSVGQGYHEQYF.

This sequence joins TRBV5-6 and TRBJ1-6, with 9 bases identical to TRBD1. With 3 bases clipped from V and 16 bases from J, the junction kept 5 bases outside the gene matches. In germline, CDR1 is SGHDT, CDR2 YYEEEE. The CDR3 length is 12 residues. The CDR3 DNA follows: TGTGCCAGCAGCTCCGACAGGGGGGGTCTCCACTTT. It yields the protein CASSSDRGGLHF.

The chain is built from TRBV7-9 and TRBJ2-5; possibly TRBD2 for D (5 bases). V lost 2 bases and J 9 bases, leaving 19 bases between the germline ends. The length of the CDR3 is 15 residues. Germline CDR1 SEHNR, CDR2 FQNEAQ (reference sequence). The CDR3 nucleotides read TGTGCCAGCAGCTTATTGAGGGCCTCGAGCGAGTCCCAGTACTTC. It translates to CASSLLRASSESQYF.

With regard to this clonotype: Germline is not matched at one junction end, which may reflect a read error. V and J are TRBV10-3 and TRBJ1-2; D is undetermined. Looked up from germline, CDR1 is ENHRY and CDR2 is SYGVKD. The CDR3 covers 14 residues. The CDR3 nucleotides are TGTGCCACCAGTGACCTCGGGCAGTTCGGAGGCTACACCTTC. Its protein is CATSDLGQFGGYTF.